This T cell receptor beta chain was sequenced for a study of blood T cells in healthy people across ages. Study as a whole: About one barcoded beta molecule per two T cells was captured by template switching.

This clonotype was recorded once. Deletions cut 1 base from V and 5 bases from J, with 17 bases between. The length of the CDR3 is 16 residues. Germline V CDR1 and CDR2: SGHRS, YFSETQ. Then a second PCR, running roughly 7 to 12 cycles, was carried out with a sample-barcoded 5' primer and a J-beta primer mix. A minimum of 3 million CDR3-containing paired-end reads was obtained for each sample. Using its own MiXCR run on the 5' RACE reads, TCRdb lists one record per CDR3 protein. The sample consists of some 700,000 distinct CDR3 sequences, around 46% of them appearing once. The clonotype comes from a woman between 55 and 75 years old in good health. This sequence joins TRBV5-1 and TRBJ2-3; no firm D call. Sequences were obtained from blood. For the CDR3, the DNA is TGCGCCAGCAGCTTGTGGGCGAGCGCCGCTGGAGATACGCAGTATTTT. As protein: CASSLWASAAGDTQYF. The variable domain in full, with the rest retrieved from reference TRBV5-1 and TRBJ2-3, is KAGVTQTPRYLIKTRGQQVTLSCSPISGHRSVSWYQQTPGQGLQFLFEYFSETQRNKGNFPGRFSGRQFSNSRSEMNVSTLELGDSALYLCASSLWASAAGDTQYFGPGTRLTVL.